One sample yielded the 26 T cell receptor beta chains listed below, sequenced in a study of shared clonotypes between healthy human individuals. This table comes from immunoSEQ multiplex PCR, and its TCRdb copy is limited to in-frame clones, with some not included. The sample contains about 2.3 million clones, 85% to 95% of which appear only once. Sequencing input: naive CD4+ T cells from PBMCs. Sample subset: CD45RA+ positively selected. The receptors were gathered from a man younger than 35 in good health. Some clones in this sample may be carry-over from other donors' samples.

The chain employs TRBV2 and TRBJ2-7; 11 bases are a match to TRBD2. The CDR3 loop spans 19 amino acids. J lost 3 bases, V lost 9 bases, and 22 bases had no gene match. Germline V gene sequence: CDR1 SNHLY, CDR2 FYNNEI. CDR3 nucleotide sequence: TGTGCCAGTACCGCTACCGGGACTAGCGGAGTGGGGGGTTTCTACGAGCAGTACTTC. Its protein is CASTATGTSGVGGFYEQYF.

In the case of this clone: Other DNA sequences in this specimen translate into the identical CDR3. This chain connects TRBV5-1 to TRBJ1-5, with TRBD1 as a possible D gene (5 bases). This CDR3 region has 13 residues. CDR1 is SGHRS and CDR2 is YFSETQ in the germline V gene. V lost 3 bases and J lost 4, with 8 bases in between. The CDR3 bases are TGCGCCAGCAGCTGGGACGGAAATCAGCCCCAGCATTTT. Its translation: CASSWDGNQPQHF.

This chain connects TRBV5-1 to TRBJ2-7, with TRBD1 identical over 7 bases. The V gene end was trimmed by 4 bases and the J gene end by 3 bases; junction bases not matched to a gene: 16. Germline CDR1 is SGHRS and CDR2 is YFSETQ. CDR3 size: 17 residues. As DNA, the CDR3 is TGCGCCAGCAGCAGAATAGGACAGGCCAGTTCCTTCTACGAGCAGTACTTC. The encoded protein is CASSRIGQASSFYEQYF.

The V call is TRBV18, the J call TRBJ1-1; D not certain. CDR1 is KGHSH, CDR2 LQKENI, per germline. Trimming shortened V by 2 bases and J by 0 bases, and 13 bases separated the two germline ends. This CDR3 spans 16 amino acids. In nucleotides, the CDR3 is TGTGCCAGCTCACCAAAGGACGGGAGGGTGAACACTGAAGCTTTCTTT. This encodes CASSPKDGRVNTEAFF.

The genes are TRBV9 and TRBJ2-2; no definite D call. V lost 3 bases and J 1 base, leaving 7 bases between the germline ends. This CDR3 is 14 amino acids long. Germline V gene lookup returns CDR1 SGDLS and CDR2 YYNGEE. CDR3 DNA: TGTGCCAGCAGCGGCGCGTGGAACACCGGGGAGCTGTTTTTT. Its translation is CASSGAWNTGELFF.

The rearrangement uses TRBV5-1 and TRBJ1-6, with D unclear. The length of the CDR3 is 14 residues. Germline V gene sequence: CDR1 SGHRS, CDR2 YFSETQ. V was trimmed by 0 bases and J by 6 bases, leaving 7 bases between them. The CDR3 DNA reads TGCGCCAGCAGCTTGGAGACCCCTAATTCACCCCTCCACTTT. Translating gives CASSLETPNSPLHF.

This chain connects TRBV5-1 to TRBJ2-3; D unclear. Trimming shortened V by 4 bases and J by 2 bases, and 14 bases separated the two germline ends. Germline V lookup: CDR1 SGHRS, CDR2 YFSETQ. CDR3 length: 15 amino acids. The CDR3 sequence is CASSVLIAPTDTQYF. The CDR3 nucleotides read TGCGCCAGCAGCGTGCTTATAGCCCCCACAGATACGCAGTATTTT. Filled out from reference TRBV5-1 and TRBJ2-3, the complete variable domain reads KAGVTQTPRYLIKTRGQQVTLSCSPISGHRSVSWYQQTPGQGLQFLFEYFSETQRNKGNFPGRFSGRQFSNSRSEMNVSTLELGDSALYLCASSVLIAPTDTQYFGPGTRLTVL.

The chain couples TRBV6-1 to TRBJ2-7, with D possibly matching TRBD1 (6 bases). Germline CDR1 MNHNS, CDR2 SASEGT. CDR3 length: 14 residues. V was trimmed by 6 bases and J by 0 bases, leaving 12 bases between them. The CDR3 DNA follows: TGTGCCAGCAGACACAGGGAATCCTCCTACGAGCAGTACTTC. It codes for CASRHRESSYEQYF.

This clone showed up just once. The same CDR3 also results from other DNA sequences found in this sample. The CDR3 DNA reads as TGTGCCAGCAGTTTAGTAGTCGAGCAGTACTTC. Protein product: CASSLVVEQYF. The chain employs TRBV28 and TRBJ2-7; D remains ambiguous. V was cut by 2 bases and J by 6 bases, with 5 bases left in between. The length of the CDR3 is 11 residues. In germline, CDR1 is MDHEN, CDR2 SYDVKM.

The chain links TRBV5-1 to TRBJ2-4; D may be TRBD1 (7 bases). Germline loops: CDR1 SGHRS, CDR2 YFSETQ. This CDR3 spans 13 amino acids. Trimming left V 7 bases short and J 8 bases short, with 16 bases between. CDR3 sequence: CASHDTGEDIQYF. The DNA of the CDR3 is TGCGCCAGCCACGATACAGGGGAGGACATTCAGTACTTC. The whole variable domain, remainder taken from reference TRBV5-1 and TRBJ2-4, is KAGVTQTPRYLIKTRGQQVTLSCSPISGHRSVSWYQQTPGQGLQFLFEYFSETQRNKGNFPGRFSGRQFSNSRSEMNVSTLELGDSALYLCASHDTGEDIQYFGAGTRLSVL.

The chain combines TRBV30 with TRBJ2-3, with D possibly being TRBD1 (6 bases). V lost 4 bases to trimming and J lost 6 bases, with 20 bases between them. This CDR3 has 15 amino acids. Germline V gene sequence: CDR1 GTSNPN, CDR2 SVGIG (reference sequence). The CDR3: CAWKGHQRQQDTQYF. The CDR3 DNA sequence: TGTGCCTGGAAGGGACATCAGAGGCAACAGGATACGCAGTATTTT.

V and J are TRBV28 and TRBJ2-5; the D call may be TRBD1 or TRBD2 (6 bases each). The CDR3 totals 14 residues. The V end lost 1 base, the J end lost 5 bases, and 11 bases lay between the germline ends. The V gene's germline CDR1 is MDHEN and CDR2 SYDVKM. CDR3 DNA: TGTGCCAGCAGTTTATCGGGGGCGGGGGAGACCCAGTACTTC. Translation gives CASSLSGAGETQYF.

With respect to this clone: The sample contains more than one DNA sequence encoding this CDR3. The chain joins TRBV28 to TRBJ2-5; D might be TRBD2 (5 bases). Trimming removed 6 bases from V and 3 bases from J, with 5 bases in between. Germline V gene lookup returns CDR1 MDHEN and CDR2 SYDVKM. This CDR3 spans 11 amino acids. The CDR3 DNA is TGTGCCAGCAGACTAGAAGAGACCCAGTACTTC. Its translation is CASRLEETQYF. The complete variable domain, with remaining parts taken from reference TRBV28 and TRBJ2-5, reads DVKVTQSSRYLVKRTGEKVFLECVQDMDHENMFWYRQDPGLGLRLIYFSYDVKMKEKGDIPEGYSVSREKKERFSLILESASTNQTSMYLCASRLEETQYFGPGTRLLVL.

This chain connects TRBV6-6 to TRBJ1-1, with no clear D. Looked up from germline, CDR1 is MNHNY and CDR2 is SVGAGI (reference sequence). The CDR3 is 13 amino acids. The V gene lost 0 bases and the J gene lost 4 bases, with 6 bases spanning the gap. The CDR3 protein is CASSYSQSTEAFF. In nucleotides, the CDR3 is TGTGCCAGCAGTTACTCGCAGAGCACTGAAGCTTTCTTT.

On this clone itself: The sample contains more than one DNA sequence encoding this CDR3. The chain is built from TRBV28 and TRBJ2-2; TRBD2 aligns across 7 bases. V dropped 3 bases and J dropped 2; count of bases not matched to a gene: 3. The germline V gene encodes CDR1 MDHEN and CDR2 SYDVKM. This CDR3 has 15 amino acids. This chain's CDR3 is CASSLAGANTGELFF. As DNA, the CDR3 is TGTGCCAGCAGTTTGGCGGGAGCTAACACCGGGGAGCTGTTTTTT.

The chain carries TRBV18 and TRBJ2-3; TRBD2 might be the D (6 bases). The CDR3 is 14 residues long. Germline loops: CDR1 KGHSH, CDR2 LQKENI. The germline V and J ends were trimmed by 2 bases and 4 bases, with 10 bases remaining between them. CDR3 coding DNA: TGTGCCAGCTCACCAGCGCGGGACTCAGATACGCAGTATTTT. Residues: CASSPARDSDTQYF.

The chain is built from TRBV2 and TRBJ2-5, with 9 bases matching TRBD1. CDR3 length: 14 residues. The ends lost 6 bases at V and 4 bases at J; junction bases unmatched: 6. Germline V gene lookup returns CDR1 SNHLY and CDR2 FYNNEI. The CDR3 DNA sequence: TGTGCCAGCAGGGGACAGGGTACACCAGAGACCCAGTACTTC. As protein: CASRGQGTPETQYF.

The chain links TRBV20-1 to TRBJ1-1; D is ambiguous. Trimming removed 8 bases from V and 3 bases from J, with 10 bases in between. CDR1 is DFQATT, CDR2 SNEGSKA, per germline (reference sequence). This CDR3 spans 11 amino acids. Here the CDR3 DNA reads TGCAGTTGGGGAGAGGACACTGAAGCTTTCTTT. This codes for CSWGEDTEAFF.

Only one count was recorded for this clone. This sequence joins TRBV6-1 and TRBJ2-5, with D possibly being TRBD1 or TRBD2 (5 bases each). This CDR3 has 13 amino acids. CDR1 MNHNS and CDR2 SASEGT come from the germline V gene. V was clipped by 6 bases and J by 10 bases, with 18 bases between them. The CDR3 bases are TGTGCCAGCAGCCGGGACGAAGAACGGGACCAGTACTTC. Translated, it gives CASSRDEERDQYF.

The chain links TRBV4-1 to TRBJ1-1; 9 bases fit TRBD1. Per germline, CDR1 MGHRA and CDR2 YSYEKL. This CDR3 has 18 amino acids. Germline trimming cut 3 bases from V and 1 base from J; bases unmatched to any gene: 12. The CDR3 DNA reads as TGCGCCAGCAGCCACAAACCTGGGACAGGGCCCTCGAACACTGAAGCTTTCTTT. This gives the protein CASSHKPGTGPSNTEAFF.

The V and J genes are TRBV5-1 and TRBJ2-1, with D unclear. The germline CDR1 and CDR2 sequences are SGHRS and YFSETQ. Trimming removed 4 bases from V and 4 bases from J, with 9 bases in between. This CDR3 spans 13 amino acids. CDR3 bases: TGCGCCAGCAGCGGACGAGAATACAATGAGCAGTTCTTC. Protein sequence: CASSGREYNEQFF.

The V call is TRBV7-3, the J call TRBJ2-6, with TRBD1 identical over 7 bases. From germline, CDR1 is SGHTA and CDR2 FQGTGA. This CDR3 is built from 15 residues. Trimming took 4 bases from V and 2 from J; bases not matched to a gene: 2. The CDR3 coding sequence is TGTGCCAGCAGCTGGCAGGGGGCTGGGGCCAACGTCCTGACTTTC. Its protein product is CASSWQGAGANVLTF.

CDR3 in amino acids: CASSNGGRASQPQHF. The CDR3 region has the DNA TGTGCCAGTAGCAACGGGGGCAGAGCCTCTCAGCCCCAGCATTTT. V is TRBV19 and J is TRBJ1-5; perhaps TRBD1 as D (6 bases). Trimming stripped 6 bases from V and 6 bases from J, with 18 bases between. The germline CDR1 and CDR2 sequences are LNHDA and SQIVND (reference sequence). The CDR3 has 15 amino acids.

CDR3 bases: TGTGCCAGCAGTGAAGATGTGGTTTCTGAAGCTTTCTTT. Translating it yields CASSEDVVSEAFF. V is TRBV2 and J is TRBJ1-1; D remains ambiguous. The germline gives CDR1 SNHLY, CDR2 FYNNEI. Trimming removed 1 base at V and 6 bases at J, with 9 bases between. The CDR3 runs to 13 residues.

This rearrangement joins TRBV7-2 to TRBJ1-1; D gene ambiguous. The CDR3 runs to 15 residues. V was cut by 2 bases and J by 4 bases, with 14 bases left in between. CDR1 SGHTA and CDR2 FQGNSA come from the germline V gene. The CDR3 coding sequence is TGTGCCAGCAGCTTATGGACGGGAAGGATCACTGAAGCTTTCTTT. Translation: CASSLWTGRITEAFF.

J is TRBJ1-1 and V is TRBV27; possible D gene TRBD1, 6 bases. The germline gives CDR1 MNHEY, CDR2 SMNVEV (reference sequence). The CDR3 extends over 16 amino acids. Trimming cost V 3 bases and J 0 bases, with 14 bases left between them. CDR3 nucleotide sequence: TGTGCCAGCAGTTTTGGGAGGGGGGTGGTGAACACTGAAGCTTTCTTT. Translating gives CASSFGRGVVNTEAFF.